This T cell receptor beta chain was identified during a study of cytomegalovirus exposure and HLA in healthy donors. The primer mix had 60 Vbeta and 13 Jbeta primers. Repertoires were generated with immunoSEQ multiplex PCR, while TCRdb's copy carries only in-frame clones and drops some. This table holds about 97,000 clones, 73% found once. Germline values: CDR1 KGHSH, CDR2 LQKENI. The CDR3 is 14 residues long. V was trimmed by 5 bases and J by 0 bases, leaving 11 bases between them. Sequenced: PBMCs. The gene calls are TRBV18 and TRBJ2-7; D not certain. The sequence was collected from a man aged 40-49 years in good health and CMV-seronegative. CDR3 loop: CASSSNASSYEQYF. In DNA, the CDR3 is TGTGCCAGCTCATCGAATGCGAGCTCCTACGAGCAGTACTTC.